The 17 T cell receptor beta chains reported below all come from one sample, sequenced in a study of blood T cells in healthy people across ages. Then a second PCR, running about 6 to 12 cycles, was carried out with a sample-barcoded 5' primer and a J-beta primer mix. TCRdb reprocessed the 5' RACE reads with MiXCR, giving one entry per CDR3 protein. The data hold approximately 850,000 distinct CDR3 sequences, with approximately 48% observed a single time. Sequenced input: blood. Every receptor here comes from a man aged 55 to 69 in good health.

This sequence joins TRBV20-1 and TRBJ2-7, with 9 bases matching TRBD1. CDR3 length equals 13 residues. Trimming removed 6 bases from V and 6 bases from J; junction bases left unmatched: 9. CDR1 is DFQATT and CDR2 is SNEGSKA in the germline V gene (reference sequence). The CDR3 DNA is TGCAGTGCCCTCGGGACAGGGTTTGCCGAGCAGTACTTC. Its protein product is CSALGTGFAEQYF.

Comments on this clonotype: A read error is possible here, since a much larger clone lies one base away. The chain employs TRBV7-2 and TRBJ1-6; the match to TRBD1 covers 8 bases. The junction had 15 bases not matched to a gene; V was cut back by 3 bases and J by 8 bases. CDR3 length: 18 amino acids. Germline V gene lookup returns CDR1 SGHTA and CDR2 FQGNSA. CDR3 region: CASSLFQSRQGWDSPLHF. The CDR3 region has the DNA TGTGCCAGCAGCTTGTTTCAGAGCAGACAGGGGTGGGATTCACCCCTCCACTTT.

V gene TRBV5-1 combines with J gene TRBJ2-7; 7 nucleotides align to TRBD1. Per germline, CDR1 SGHRS and CDR2 YFSETQ. V lost 1 base, J lost 2 bases, and 18 bases stayed unmatched. The CDR3 covers 19 residues. The CDR3 reads CASSLRLRSSDRDPYEQYF. CDR3 DNA sequence: TGCGCCAGCAGCTTGAGGTTGCGGTCCAGCGACAGGGACCCCTACGAGCAGTACTTC.

The gene calls are TRBV5-5 and TRBJ2-5; 13 bases map to TRBD2. Losses at the gene ends were 2 bases for V and 1 base for J; bases not matched to a gene: 8. Germline-derived CDR1 and CDR2 are SGHKS and YYEKEE (reference sequence). CDR3 length: 18 amino acids. Here the CDR3 DNA reads TGTGCCAGCAGCTTAGGAACTAGCGGGGGGGCCCTCCAAGAGACCCAGTACTTC. Protein: CASSLGTSGGALQETQYF.

The rearrangement joins TRBV6-6 to TRBJ1-1; no definite D call. The CDR3 length is 16 residues. Germline values: CDR1 MNHNY, CDR2 SVGAGI (reference sequence). Trimming stripped 7 bases from V and 5 bases from J, with 23 bases between. The CDR3 protein is CASKISRRVQGTEAFF. Written as DNA, the CDR3 is TGTGCCAGCAAAATAAGCCGGAGGGTTCAAGGGACTGAAGCTTTCTTT.

This clonotype was counted only a few times. This chain joins TRBV13 and TRBJ1-1, with TRBD1 matching over 8 bases. The germline CDR1 and CDR2 sequences are PRHDT and FYEKMQ (reference sequence). The CDR3 totals 14 residues. The V and J ends lost 0 bases and 7 bases, in that order; junction bases with no gene match: 4. CDR3 sequence reads: CASSLGTGAIEAFF. CDR3 in DNA: TGTGCCAGCAGCTTAGGGACAGGGGCTATTGAAGCTTTCTTT.

This clonotype occurred a few times. The chain recombines TRBV20-1 with TRBJ2-5; 10 bases map to TRBD1. Germline values: CDR1 DFQATT, CDR2 SNEGSKA (reference sequence). CDR3 length equals 15 residues. Germline trimming cut 3 bases from V and 2 bases from J; bases unmatched to any gene: 6. The CDR3 spells CSASAGQGPQETQYF. The CDR3 DNA follows: TGCAGTGCTAGTGCGGGACAGGGGCCTCAAGAGACCCAGTACTTC.

The chain uses TRBV30 and TRBJ2-3; D unresolved. The germline CDR1 and CDR2 sequences are GTSNPN and SVGIG (reference sequence). The CDR3 sequence is 12 residues long. V shed 8 bases and J shed 0 bases, with 9 bases lying between them. The CDR3 here is CAGSISTDTQYF. The DNA for the CDR3 is TGTGCCGGGTCAATAAGCACAGATACGCAGTATTTT.

The sample holds a few counts of this clonotype. The V gene is TRBV10-3, the J gene TRBJ2-7; 9 bases fit TRBD2. Trimming at V came to 0 bases and at J to 7 bases, leaving 10 bases not matched to a gene. The V gene's germline CDR1 is ENHRY and CDR2 SYGVKD. This CDR3 spans 16 amino acids. The CDR3 sequence: CAISESASGDLNEQYF. As DNA, the CDR3 is TGTGCCATCAGTGAGTCGGCTAGCGGGGACCTCAATGAGCAGTACTTC.

Details on this clonotype: This could be a read error, since a much larger clone is one nucleotide away. This chain links TRBV10-3 with TRBJ1-5; 8 positions match TRBD1. Germline CDR1 ENHRY, CDR2 SYGVKD. V trimming: 0 bases; J trimming: 4 bases; junction bases outside the gene matches: 2. The length of the CDR3 is 15 residues. CDR3 amino acids: CAISESGQVNQPQHF. The CDR3 region has the DNA TGTGCCATCAGTGAGTCGGGACAGGTGAATCAGCCCCAGCATTTT.

This clonotype was detected many times. DNA of the CDR3: TGCAGCGTTGCCGCTGGACAGCTCACAGATACGCAGTATTTT. Residues: CSVAAGQLTDTQYF. V is TRBV29-1 and J is TRBJ2-3; D is perhaps TRBD1 (6 bases). Trimming left V 4 bases short and J 2 bases short, with 13 bases between. This CDR3 has 14 amino acids. Per the germline V gene, CDR1 is SQVTM and CDR2 is ANQGSEA.

The CDR3 DNA reads TGTGCCAGCAGTTCTATCCCTAGTTTGGTGCGCAATGAGCAGTACTTC. This codes for CASSSIPSLVRNEQYF. The chain uses TRBV12-3 or TRBV12-4 and TRBJ2-5; no clear D gene. Trimming removed 4 bases from V and 11 bases from J, with 26 bases in between. This CDR3 spans 16 amino acids.

The chain is built from TRBV4-3 and TRBJ1-4; D unresolved. Looked up from germline, CDR1 is LGHNA and CDR2 is YSLEER. V was cut by 0 bases and J by 3 bases, with 5 bases left in between. The length of the CDR3 is 14 residues. The CDR3 here is CASSQDYPNEKLFF. The CDR3 DNA reads as TGCGCCAGCAGCCAAGATTATCCTAATGAAAAACTGTTTTTT.

The chain employs TRBV19 and TRBJ1-2, with 7 bases that match TRBD1. The CDR3 is made up of 15 amino acids. Trimming took 8 bases from V and 0 from J; bases not matched to a gene: 9. In germline, CDR1 is LNHDA, CDR2 SQIVND (reference sequence). CDR3 in amino acids: CASSQDRIANYGYTF. For the CDR3, the DNA is TGTGCCAGTTCCCAGGACAGGATAGCTAACTATGGCTACACCTTC.

This clonotype has more than one count but fewer than ten. The chain uses TRBV10-3 and TRBJ2-7; weak D call: TRBD1 (6 bases). The V gene lost 0 bases and the J gene lost 0 bases, with 9 bases spanning the gap. Germline CDR1 and CDR2: ENHRY and SYGVKD. The CDR3 spans 15 residues. The CDR3 DNA follows: TGTGCCATCAGTGAGTCACCGACAGGCTCCTACGAGCAGTACTTC. Translated, it gives CAISESPTGSYEQYF.

The rearrangement joins TRBV29-1 to TRBJ2-5; D is tentatively TRBD1 or TRBD2 (5 bases each). The germline CDR1 and CDR2 sequences are SQVTM and ANQGSEA. The V and J ends lost 8 bases and 11 bases respectively, with 27 bases between them. The CDR3 loop spans 14 amino acids. The CDR3: CSFGVMRGNNEQYF. As DNA, the CDR3 is TGCAGCTTCGGGGTTATGAGGGGCAACAATGAGCAGTACTTC.

Concerning this clonotype itself: At one of its ends the junction is not consistent with the germline gene, which may arise from a read error. The CDR3 coding sequence is TGCGCCAGCAGCCAGACAGGCAATCCGCCCCAGCATTTT. Protein: CASSQTGNPPQHF. The chain carries TRBV4-3 and TRBJ1-5, with D maybe TRBD1 (6 bases). The CDR3 has 13 residues. Germline CDR1 is LGHNA and CDR2 is YSLEER.